This TCR beta chain was profiled in a study of T cell responses to AZD1222 COVID-19 vaccine. Study as a whole: Some second doses came at about 4 weeks and others at about 12 weeks; these were pooled. General study results and limits: It should be noted that donors were predominantly white British and more often female, and clonal diversity was possibly underestimated.

Repertoires were generated with immunoSEQ multiplex PCR, while TCRdb's copy carries only in-frame clones and drops some. The sample lists approximately 100,000 clones, just over 85% occurring once. The germline V and J ends were trimmed by 3 bases and 1 base, with 13 bases remaining between them. CDR1 and CDR2 from the germline V gene are LGHNA and YNFKEQ. This CDR3 has 16 residues. In the case of this clone: Its antigen is unidentified.

V gene TRBV4-2 combines with J gene TRBJ2-1; D is unclear. The material was peripheral blood, obtained on day 0 of AZD1222 vaccination. The sequence was obtained from an adult in good health. The chain's CDR3 is CASSQYYTASYNEQFF. CDR3 DNA: TGTGCCAGCAGCCAGTATTATACAGCATCCTACAATGAGCAGTTCTTC.